This T cell receptor beta chain appears in the sequencing data of a study of blood T cells in healthy people across ages. This CDR3 spans 16 amino acids. CDR1 is SGHRS and CDR2 is YFSETQ in the germline V gene. V lost 2 bases, J lost 1 base, and 6 bases stayed unmatched. Through a sample-barcoded 5' primer and a J-beta primer mix, a second PCR was run for roughly 6 to 11 cycles. TCRdb called the 5' RACE reads again in MiXCR, with one record for every CDR3 protein. The data hold roughly 800,000 distinct CDR3 sequences, with 58% observed a single time. This clonotype was seen repeatedly, ten times or more.

The sample was blood. The TCR was taken from a young man in good health. This chain connects TRBV5-1 to TRBJ2-5; the match to TRBD2 covers 9 bases. The CDR3 DNA sequence: TGCGCCAGCAGCTTTTCTGGACTAGCGATCCAAGAGACCCAGTACTTC. Translating it yields CASSFSGLAIQETQYF.